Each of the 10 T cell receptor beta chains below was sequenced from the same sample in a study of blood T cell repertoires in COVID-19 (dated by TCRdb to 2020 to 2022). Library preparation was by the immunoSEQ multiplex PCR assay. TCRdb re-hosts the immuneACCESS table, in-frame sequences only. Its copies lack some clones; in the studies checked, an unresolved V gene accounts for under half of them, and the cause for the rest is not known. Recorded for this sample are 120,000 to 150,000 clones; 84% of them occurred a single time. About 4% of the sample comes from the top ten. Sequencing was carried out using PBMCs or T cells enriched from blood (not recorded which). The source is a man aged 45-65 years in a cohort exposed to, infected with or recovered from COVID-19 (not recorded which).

The CDR3: CASRLGQGAIRITEAFF. The CDR3, as DNA: TGTGCCAGCAGACTCGGACAGGGGGCAATCAGGATCACTGAAGCTTTCTTT. The chain links TRBV2 to TRBJ1-1, with 11 bases identical to TRBD1. This CDR3 is 17 amino acids long. The germline V gene encodes CDR1 SNHLY and CDR2 FYNNEI. Germline trimming cut 6 bases from V and 4 bases from J; bases unmatched to any gene: 13.

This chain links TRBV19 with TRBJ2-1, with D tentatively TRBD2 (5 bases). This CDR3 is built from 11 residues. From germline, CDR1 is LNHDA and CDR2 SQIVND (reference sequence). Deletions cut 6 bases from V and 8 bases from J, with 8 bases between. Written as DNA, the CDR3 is TGTGCCAGTAGGGGAGCCCATGAGCAGTTCTTC. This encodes CASRGAHEQFF.

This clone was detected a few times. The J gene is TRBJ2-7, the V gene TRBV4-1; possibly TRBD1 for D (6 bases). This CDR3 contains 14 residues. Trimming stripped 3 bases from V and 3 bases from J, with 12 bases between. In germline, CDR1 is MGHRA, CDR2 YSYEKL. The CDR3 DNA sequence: TGCGCCAGCAGCCACAGGCAGGGGAGCTACGAGCAGTACTTC. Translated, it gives CASSHRQGSYEQYF.

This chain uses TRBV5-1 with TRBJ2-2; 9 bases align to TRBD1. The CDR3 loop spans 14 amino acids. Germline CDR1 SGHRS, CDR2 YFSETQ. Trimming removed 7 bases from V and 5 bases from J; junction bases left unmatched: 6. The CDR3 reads CASGSGQGTGELFF. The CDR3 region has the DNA TGCGCCAGCGGGTCCGGACAGGGGACCGGGGAGCTGTTTTTT.

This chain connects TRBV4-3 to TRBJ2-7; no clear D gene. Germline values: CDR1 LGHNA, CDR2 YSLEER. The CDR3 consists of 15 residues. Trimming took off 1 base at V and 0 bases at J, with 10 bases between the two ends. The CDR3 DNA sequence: TGCGCCAGCAGCCAAGGAAGACACGTCTCCTACGAGCAGTACTTC. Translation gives CASSQGRHVSYEQYF.

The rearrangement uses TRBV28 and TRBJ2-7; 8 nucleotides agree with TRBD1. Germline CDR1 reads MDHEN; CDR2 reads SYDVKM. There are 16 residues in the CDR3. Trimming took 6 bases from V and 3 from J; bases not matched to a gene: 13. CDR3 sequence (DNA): TGTGCCAGCAGCAGCCAGACAGGGGTCATCGGCTACGAGCAGTACTTC. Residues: CASSSQTGVIGYEQYF. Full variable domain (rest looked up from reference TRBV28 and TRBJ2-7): DVKVTQSSRYLVKRTGEKVFLECVQDMDHENMFWYRQDPGLGLRLIYFSYDVKMKEKGDIPEGYSVSREKKERFSLILESASTNQTSMYLCASSSQTGVIGYEQYFGPGTRLTVT.

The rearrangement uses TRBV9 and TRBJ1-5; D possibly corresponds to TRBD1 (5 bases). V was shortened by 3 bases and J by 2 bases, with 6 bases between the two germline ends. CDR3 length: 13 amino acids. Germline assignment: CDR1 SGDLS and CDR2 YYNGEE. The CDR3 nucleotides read TGTGCCAGCAGCGGGGGGGGCAATCAGCCCCAGCATTTT. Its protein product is CASSGGGNQPQHF.

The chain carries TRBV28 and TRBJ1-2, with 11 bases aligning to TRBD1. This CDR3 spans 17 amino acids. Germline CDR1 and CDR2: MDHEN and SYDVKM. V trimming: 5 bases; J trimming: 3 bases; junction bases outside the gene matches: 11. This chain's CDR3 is CASSLLRTGGLHYGYTF. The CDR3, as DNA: TGTGCCAGCAGTCTACTAAGGACAGGGGGCCTCCACTATGGCTACACCTTC.

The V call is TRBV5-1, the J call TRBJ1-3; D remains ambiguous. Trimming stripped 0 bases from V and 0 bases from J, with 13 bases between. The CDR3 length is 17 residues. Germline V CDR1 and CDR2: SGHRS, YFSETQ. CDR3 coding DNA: TGCGCCAGCAGCTTGGGTTGGCGGGGTCCCTCTGGAAACACCATATATTTT. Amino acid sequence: CASSLGWRGPSGNTIYF.

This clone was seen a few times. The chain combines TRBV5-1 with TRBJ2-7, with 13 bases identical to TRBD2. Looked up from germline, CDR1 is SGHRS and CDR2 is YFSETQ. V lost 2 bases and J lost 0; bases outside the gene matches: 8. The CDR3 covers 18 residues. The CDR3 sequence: CASSLGLAGASRSYEQYF. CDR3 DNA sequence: TGCGCCAGCAGCTTAGGACTAGCGGGGGCCAGCCGCTCCTACGAGCAGTACTTC.